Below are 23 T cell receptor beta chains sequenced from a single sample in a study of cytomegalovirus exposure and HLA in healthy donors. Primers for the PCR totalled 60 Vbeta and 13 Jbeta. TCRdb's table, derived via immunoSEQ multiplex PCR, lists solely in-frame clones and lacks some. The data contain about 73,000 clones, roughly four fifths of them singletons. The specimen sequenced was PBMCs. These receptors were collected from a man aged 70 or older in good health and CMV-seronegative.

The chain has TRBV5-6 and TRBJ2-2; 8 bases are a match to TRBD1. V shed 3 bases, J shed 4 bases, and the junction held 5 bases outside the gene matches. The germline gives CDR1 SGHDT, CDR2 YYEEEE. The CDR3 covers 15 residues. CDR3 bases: TGTGCCAGCAGCTGGGGGGACAGGACCACCGGGGAGCTGTTTTTT. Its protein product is CASSWGDRTTGELFF.

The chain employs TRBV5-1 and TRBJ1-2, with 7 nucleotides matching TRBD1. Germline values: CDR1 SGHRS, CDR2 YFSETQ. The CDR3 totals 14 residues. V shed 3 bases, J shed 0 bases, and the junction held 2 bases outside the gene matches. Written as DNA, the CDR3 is TGCGCCAGCAGCTCGGGACAGTCTAACTATGGCTACACCTTC. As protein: CASSSGQSNYGYTF.

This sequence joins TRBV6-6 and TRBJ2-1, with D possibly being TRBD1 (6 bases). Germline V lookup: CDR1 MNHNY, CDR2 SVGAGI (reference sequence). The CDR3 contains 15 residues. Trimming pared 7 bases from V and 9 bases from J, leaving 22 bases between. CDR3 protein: CASTTTRQGTGEQFF. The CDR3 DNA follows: TGTGCCAGCACCACGACCCGCCAGGGGACGGGTGAGCAGTTCTTC.

CDR3 protein: CASNRGALDTQYF. In DNA form, the CDR3 reads TGCGCCAGCAACAGGGGGGCCCTGGATACGCAGTATTTT. V is TRBV10-1 and J is TRBJ2-3, with 8 nucleotides matching TRBD1. Germline V CDR1 and CDR2: WNHNN, SYGVQD (reference sequence). J gave up 6 bases and V 7 bases, and 6 bases lay outside the gene matches. The CDR3 spans 13 residues.

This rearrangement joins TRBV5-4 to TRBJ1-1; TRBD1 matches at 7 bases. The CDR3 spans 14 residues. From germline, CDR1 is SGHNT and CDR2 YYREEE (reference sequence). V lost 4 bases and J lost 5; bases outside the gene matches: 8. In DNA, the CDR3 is TGTGCCAGCAGCATAGTACAGGGGACGACTGAAGCTTTCTTT. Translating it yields CASSIVQGTTEAFF.

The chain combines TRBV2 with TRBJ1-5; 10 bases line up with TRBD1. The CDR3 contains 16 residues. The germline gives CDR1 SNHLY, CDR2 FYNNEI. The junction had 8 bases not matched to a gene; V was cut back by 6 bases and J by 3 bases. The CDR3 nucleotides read TGTGCCAGCAGCGGACAGGGGGAGGGGGCCAATCAGCCCCAGCATTTT. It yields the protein CASSGQGEGANQPQHF. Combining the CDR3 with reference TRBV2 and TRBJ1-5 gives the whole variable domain EPEVTQTPSHQVTQMGQEVILRCVPISNHLYFYWYRQILGQKVEFLVSFYNNEISEKSEIFDDQFSVERPDGSNFTLKIRSTKLEDSAMYFCASSGQGEGANQPQHFGDGTRLSIL.

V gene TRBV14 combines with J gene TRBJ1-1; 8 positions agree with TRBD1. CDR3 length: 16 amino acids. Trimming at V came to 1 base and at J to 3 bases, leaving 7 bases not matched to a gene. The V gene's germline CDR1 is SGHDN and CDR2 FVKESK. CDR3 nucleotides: TGTGCCAGCAGCCAAGGAAACAGGGGGGCGTACACTGAAGCTTTCTTT. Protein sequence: CASSQGNRGAYTEAFF.

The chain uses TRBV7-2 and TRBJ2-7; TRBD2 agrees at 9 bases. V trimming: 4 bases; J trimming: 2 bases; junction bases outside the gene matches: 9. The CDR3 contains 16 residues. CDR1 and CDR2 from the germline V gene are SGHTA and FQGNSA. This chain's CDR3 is CASSSQGSGGPYEQYF. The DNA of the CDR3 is TGTGCCAGCAGCTCCCAAGGTAGCGGGGGTCCCTACGAGCAGTACTTC.

The CDR3 DNA reads as TGTGCCAGCAGCTTAGGGACGGGACAGACCTCTGGAAACACCATATATTTT. Residues: CASSLGTGQTSGNTIYF. The J gene is TRBJ1-3, the V gene TRBV7-9, with TRBD1 matching 7 bases. V was clipped by 1 base and J by 0 bases; unmatched bases: 6. Germline lookup yields CDR1 SEHNR and CDR2 FQNEAQ (reference sequence). The CDR3 runs 17 residues.

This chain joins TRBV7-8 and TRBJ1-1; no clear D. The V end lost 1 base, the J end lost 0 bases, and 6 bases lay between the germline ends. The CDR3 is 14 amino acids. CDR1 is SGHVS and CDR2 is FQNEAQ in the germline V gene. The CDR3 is CASSLVHLNTEAFF. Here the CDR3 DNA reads TGTGCCAGCAGCTTAGTACACCTGAACACTGAAGCTTTCTTT.

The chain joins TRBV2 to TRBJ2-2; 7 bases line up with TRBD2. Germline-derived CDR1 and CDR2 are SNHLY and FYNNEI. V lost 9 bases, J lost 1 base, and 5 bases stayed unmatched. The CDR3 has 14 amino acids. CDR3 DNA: TGTGCCAGAGGGCCTAGCGGGAACACCGGGGAGCTGTTTTTT. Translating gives CARGPSGNTGELFF. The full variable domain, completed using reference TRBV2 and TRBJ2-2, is EPEVTQTPSHQVTQMGQEVILRCVPISNHLYFYWYRQILGQKVEFLVSFYNNEISEKSEIFDDQFSVERPDGSNFTLKIRSTKLEDSAMYFCARGPSGNTGELFFGEGSRLTVL.

The CDR3 loop reads CASSPQGLGDYGYTF. In DNA form, the CDR3 reads TGTGCCAGTAGTCCCCAGGGTCTAGGGGACTATGGCTACACCTTC. The chain recombines TRBV19 with TRBJ1-2; D may be TRBD1 (5 bases). CDR3 length: 15 residues. Germline V gene data show CDR1 as LNHDA and CDR2 as SQIVND (reference sequence). V was trimmed by 5 bases and J by 3 bases, leaving 16 bases between them.

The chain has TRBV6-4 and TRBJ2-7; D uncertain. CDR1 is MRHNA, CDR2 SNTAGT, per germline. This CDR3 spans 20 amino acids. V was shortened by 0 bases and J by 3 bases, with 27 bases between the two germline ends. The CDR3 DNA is TGTGCCAGCAGTGACTCCCCACTTAAGACACGGTTAGTCTCCGGCTACGAGCAGTACTTC. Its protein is CASSDSPLKTRLVSGYEQYF.

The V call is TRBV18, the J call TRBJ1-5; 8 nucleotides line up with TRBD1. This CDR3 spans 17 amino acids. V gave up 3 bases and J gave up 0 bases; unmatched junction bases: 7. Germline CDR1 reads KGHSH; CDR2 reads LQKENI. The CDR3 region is CASSPDRGRDSNQPQHF. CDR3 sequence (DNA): TGTGCCAGCTCACCCGACAGGGGCAGGGATAGCAATCAGCCCCAGCATTTT.

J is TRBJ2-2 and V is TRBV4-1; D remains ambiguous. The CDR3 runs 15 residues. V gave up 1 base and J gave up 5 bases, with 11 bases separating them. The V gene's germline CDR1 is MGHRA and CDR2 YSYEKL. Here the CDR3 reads CASSQGPERTGELFF. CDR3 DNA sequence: TGCGCCAGCAGCCAAGGACCCGAGAGGACCGGGGAGCTGTTTTTT.

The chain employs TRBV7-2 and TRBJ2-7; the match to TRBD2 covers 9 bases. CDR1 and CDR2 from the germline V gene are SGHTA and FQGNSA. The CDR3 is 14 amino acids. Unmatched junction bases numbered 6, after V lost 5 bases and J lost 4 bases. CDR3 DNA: TGTGCCAGCAGCCCGTCTAGCGGGGAGTACGAGCAGTACTTC. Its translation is CASSPSSGEYEQYF. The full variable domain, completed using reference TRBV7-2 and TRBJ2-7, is GAGVSQSPSNKVTEKGKDVELRCDPISGHTALYWYRQSLGQGLEFLIYFQGNSAPDKSGLPSDRFSAERTGGSVSTLTIQRTQQEDSAVYLCASSPSSGEYEQYFGPGTRLTVT.

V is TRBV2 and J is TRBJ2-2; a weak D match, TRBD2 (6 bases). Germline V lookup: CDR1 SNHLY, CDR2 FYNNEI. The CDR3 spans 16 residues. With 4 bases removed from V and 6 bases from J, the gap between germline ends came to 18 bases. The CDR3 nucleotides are TGTGCCAGCAGTGGGGGAGGTTTTAGCGGCGCCGGGGAGCTGTTTTTT. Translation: CASSGGGFSGAGELFF.

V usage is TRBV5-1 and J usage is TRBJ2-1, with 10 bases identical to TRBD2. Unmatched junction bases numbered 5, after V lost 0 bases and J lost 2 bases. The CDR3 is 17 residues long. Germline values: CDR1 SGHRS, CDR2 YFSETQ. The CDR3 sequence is CASSLGSLAGPYNEQFF. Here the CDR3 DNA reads TGCGCCAGCAGCTTGGGGTCACTAGCGGGACCCTACAATGAGCAGTTCTTC.

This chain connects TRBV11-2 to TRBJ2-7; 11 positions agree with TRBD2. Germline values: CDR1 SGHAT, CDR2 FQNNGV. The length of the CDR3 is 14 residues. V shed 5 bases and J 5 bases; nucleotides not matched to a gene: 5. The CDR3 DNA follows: TGTGCCAGCAGCCTCGTACTAGCGGGAGACGAGCAGTACTTC. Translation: CASSLVLAGDEQYF.

CDR3 protein: CASSIISGRGTEAFF. Written as DNA, the CDR3 is TGTGCCAGTAGTATTATTTCGGGGAGGGGCACTGAAGCTTTCTTT. This chain uses TRBV19 with TRBJ1-1; possible D gene TRBD1, 5 bases. Trimming removed 3 bases from V and 4 bases from J, with 15 bases in between. This CDR3 comprises 15 residues. In germline, CDR1 is LNHDA, CDR2 SQIVND (reference sequence).

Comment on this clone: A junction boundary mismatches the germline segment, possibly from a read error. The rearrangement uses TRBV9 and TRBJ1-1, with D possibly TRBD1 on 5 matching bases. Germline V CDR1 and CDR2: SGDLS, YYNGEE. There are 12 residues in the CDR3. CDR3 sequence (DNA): TGTGCCAGCAGCGCCGGATTTGGGGGGACCTTCTGG. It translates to CASSAGFGGTFW.

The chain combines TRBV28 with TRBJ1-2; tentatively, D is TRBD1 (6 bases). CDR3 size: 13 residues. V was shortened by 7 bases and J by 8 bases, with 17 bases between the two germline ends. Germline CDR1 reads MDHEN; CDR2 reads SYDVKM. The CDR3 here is CASNIQGALGYTF. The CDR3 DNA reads TGTGCCAGCAACATACAGGGAGCCCTGGGCTACACCTTC.

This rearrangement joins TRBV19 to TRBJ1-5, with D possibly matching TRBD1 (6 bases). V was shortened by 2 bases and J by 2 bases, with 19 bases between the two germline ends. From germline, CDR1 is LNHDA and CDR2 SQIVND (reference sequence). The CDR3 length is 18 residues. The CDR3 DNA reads TGTGCCAGTAGTATATTCTCGGTGGCCAGGGGAGGCAATCAGCCCCAGCATTTT. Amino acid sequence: CASSIFSVARGGNQPQHF.